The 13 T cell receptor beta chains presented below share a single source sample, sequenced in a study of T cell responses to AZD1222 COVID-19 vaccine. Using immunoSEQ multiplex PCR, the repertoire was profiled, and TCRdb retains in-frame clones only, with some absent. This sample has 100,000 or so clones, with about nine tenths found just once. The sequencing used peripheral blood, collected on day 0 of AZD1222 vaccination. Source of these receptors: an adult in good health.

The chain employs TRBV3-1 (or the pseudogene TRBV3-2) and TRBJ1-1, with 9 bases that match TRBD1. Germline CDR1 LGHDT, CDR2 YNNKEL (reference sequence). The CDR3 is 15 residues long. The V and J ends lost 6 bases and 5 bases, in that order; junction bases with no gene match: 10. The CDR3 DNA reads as TGTGCCAGCAGTCACCTGGGACAGGGAGGTACTGAAGCTTTCTTT. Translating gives CASSHLGQGGTEAFF.

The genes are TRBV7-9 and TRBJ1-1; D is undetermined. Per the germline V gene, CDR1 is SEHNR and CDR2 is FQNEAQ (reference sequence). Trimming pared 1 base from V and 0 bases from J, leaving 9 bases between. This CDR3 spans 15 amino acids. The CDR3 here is CASSLGRALNTEAFF. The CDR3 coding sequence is TGTGCCAGCAGCTTAGGACGGGCTTTGAACACTGAAGCTTTCTTT.

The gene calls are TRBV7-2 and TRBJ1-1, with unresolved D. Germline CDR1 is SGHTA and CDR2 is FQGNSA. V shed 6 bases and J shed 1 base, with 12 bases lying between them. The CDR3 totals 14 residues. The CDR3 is CASRLTGSNTEAFF. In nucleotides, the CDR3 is TGTGCCAGCAGGTTAACCGGGTCGAACACTGAAGCTTTCTTT. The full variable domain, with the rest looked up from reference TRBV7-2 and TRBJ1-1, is GAGVSQSPSNKVTEKGKDVELRCDPISGHTALYWYRQSLGQGLEFLIYFQGNSAPDKSGLPSDRFSAERTGGSVSTLTIQRTQQEDSAVYLCASRLTGSNTEAFFGQGTRLTVV.

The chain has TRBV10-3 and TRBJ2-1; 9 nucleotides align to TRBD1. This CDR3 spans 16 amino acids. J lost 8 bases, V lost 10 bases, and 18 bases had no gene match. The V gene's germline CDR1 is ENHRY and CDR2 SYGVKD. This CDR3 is CATLVRPGTGFDEQFF. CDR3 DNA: TGTGCCACCCTCGTGAGACCCGGGACAGGGTTCGATGAGCAGTTCTTC.

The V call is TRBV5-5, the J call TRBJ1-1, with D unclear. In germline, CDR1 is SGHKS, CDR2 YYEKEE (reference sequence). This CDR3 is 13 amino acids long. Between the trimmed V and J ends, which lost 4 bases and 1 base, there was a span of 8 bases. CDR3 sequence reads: CASSVGPNTEAFF. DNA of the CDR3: TGTGCCAGCAGCGTAGGCCCGAACACTGAAGCTTTCTTT.

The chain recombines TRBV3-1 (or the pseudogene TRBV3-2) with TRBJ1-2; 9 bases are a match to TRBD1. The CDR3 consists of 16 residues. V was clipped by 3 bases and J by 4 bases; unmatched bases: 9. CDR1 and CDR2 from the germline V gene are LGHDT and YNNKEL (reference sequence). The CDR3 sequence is CASSHPPGQGVYGYTF. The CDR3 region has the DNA TGTGCCAGCAGCCACCCCCCGGGACAGGGCGTCTATGGCTACACCTTC.

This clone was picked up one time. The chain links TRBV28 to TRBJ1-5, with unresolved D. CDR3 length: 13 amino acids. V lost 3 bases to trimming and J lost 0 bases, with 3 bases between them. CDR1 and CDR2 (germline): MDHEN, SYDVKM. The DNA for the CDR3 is TGTGCCAGCAGTTTCCCTAGCAATCAGCCCCAGCATTTT. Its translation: CASSFPSNQPQHF.

CDR3 nucleotide sequence: TGTGCCAGCAGTGAACCAACAGTTTCCCACGAGCAGTACTTC. This gives the protein CASSEPTVSHEQYF. The V call is TRBV2, the J call TRBJ2-7; D unclear. V was shortened by 2 bases and J by 5 bases, with 13 bases between the two germline ends. Germline loops: CDR1 SNHLY, CDR2 FYNNEI. This CDR3 has 14 amino acids.

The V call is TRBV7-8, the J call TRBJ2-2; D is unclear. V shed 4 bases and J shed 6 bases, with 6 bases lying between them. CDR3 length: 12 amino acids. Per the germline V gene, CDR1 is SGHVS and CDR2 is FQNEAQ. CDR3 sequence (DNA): TGTGCCAGCAGCTCGAAACCCGGGGAGCTGTTTTTT. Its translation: CASSSKPGELFF. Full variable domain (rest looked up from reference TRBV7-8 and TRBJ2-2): GAGVSQSPRYKVAKRGQDVALRCDPISGHVSLFWYQQALGQGPEFLTYFQNEAQLDKSGLPSDRFFAERPEGSVSTLKIQRTQQEDSAVYLCASSSKPGELFFGEGSRLTVL.

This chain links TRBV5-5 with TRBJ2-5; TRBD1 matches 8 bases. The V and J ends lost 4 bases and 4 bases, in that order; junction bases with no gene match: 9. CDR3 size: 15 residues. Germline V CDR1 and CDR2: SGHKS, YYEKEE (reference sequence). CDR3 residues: CASSTARGQGETQYF. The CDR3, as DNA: TGTGCCAGCAGCACAGCACGCGGACAGGGAGAGACCCAGTACTTC. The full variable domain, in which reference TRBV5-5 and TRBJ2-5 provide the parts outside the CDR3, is DAGVTQSPTHLIKTRGQQVTLRCSPISGHKSVSWYQQVLGQGPQFIFQYYEKEERGRGNFPDRFSARQFPNYSSELNVNALLLGDSALYLCASSTARGQGETQYFGPGTRLLVL.

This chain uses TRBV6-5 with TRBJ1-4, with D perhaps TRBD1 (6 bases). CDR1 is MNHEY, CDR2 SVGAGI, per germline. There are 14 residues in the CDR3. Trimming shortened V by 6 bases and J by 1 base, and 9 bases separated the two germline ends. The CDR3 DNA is TGTGCCAGCAGAGGGGGTGGAACTAATGAAAAACTGTTTTTT. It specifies CASRGGGTNEKLFF.

CDR3 amino acids: CASSGGQGAFQPQHF. As DNA, the CDR3 is TGTGCCAGCAGCGGGGGACAGGGGGCGTTTCAGCCCCAGCATTTT. This chain joins TRBV11-2 and TRBJ1-5; TRBD1 matches 12 bases. The germline CDR1 and CDR2 sequences are SGHAT and FQNNGV. The V segment lost 5 bases and the J segment 6 bases; nucleotides outside the gene matches: 5. The CDR3 contains 15 residues.

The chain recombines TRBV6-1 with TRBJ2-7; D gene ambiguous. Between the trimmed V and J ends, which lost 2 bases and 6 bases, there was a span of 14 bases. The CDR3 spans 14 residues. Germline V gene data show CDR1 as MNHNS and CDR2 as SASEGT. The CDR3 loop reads CASSELTFLSEQYF. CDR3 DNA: TGTGCCAGCAGTGAATTAACCTTCTTGAGCGAGCAGTACTTC.